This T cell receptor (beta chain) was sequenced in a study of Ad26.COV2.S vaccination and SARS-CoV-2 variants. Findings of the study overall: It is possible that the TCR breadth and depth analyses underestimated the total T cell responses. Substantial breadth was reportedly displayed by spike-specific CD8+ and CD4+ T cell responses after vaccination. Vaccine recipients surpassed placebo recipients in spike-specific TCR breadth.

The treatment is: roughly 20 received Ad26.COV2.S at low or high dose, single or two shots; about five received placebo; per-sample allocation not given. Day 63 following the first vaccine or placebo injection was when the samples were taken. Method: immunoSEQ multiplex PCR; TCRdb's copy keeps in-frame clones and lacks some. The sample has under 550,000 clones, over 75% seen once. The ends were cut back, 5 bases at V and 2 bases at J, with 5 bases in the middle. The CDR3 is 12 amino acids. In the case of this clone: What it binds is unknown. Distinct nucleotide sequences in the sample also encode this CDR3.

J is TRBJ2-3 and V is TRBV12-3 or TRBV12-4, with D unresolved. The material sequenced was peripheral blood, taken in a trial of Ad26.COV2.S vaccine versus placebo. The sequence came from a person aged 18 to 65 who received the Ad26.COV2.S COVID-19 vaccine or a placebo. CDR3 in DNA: TGTGCCAGCAGTGAGTCCACAGATACGCAGTATTTT. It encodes CASSESTDTQYF.